The clone carrying this T cell receptor (beta chain) occurred once. Here immunoSEQ multiplex PCR was the method, and the copy in TCRdb shows in-frame clones only, minus some. The table has some 200,000 clones, approximately 90% seen once. The CDR3 extends over 17 amino acids. Trimming shortened V by 0 bases and J by 0 bases, and 12 bases separated the two germline ends. Germline CDR1 reads SSHAT; CDR2 reads FNYEAQ (reference sequence). The sample belongs to a study of blood T cell repertoires in COVID-19. The sequenced sample consisted of peripheral blood. The rearrangement links TRBV7-7 to TRBJ2-1; the D gene is possibly TRBD2 (6 bases). The receptor was isolated from a man in his fifties or sixties with active or convalescent COVID-19. CDR3 residues: CASSLAVAGSSYNEQFF. In DNA, the CDR3 is TGTGCCAGCAGCTTAGCGGTTGCGGGGAGCTCCTACAATGAGCAGTTCTTC. Looking up the rest from reference TRBV7-7 and TRBJ2-1 gives the full variable domain: GAGVSQSPRYKVTKRGQDVTLRCDPISSHATLYWYQQALGQGPEFLTYFNYEAQPDKSGLPSDRFSAERPEGSISTLTIQRTEQRDSAMYRCASSLAVAGSSYNEQFFGPGTRLTVL.